The TCR beta chain described here comes from a study of beta chain features in type 1 diabetes. It was via CD45RO/CCR7/CD25/CD127/CD95/CD27 that CD4+ naive, central memory, regulatory and stem cell-like memory cells were sorted. Of the isolated RNA, all was reverse transcribed, and so the sequenced material was expressed TCRB transcripts. The table came from immunoSEQ multiplex PCR; TCRdb's copy has only in-frame clones and leaves some out. This sample has about 240,000 clones, with approximately 14% found just once. Study conclusions and caveats: Fewer junction insertions and more nucleotide deletions appeared in type 1 diabetes patients. A moderate, significant TCRB CDR3 shortening appeared in type 1 diabetes across four CD4+ subsets. Within the patient group, naive, central memory and Treg TCRB repertoires appeared more similar to each other than within healthy donors.

This CDR3 contains 14 residues. Germline CDR1 is SGHDT and CDR2 is YYEEEE. Germline trimming cut 4 bases from V and 5 bases from J; bases unmatched to any gene: 6. As to this clone: Its target is not known.

This TCR came from a man aged 30 to 45 with type 1 diabetes. The sequencing sample was made of naive CD4+ T cells from blood. The V gene is TRBV5-6, the J gene TRBJ1-2; TRBD1 agrees at 9 bases. The CDR3 protein is CASSPGQGRYGYTF. In nucleotides, the CDR3 is TGTGCCAGCAGCCCGGGACAGGGTCGATATGGCTACACCTTC.